The count of the clone carrying this TCR beta chain is one. Source study methods: It was from reference gene primer amplification that nucleated cell counts were estimated. Profiled with immunoSEQ multiplex PCR; TCRdb holds only in-frame clones, not every one. The DNA gave D and trimming, while V, J and clone size come from that table. The sample yields tens of thousands of clones, roughly 90% seen once. This entry belongs to a study of blood T cell repertoires in COVID-19. Across the whole study: Both acute and convalescent COVID-19 samples were obtained from the United States, Italy and Spain. T cells, B-cell-depleted T cells, or PBMCs provided the cDNA or gDNA that served as material.

Seattle's enrolled individuals joined amid active infection and were then monitored longitudinally. Germline loops: CDR1 MDHEN, CDR2 SYDVKM. Deletions cut 5 bases from V and 0 bases from J, with 8 bases between. This CDR3 has 14 amino acids. This chain uses TRBV28 with TRBJ1-5, with D unresolved. Sequenced material: peripheral blood. This TCR came from a man aged 60 to 69 with COVID-19, enrolled during active disease. The CDR3 DNA reads TGTGCCAGCAGTCCCCGACTTAGCAATCAGCCCCAGCATTTT. Translation gives CASSPRLSNQPQHF.